The next 9 T cell receptor beta chains were all read from a single sample in a study of spatial heterogeneity in lung cancer. One entry per CDR3 protein results from TCRdb running MiXCR on the 5' RACE reads. Of about 85,000 distinct CDR3 sequences in the sample, more than 15% were seen once. As for time point: sample taken at primary tumor resection. Sequencing covered unsorted whole RNA taken from tumor, nontumor lung or frozen PBMC. The material sequenced was PBMCs, taken at surgery. The receptors originated from a male donor with early-stage non-small cell lung cancer.

This clonotype was detected only once. V is TRBV27 and J is TRBJ1-4; the D gene is possibly TRBD1 (6 bases). There are 13 residues in the CDR3. Germline-derived CDR1 and CDR2 are MNHEY and SMNVEV (reference sequence). V was clipped by 6 bases and J by 8 bases, with 13 bases between them. The CDR3 DNA is TGTGCCAGCAGCCCCGACAGGTGGGAAAAACTGTTTTTT. Its protein is CASSPDRWEKLFF.

The J gene is TRBJ2-7, the V gene TRBV30; D may be TRBD1 (5 bases). Germline loops: CDR1 GTSNPN, CDR2 SVGIG (reference sequence). Trimming left V 3 bases short and J 2 bases short, with 8 bases between. The CDR3 has 12 amino acids. As DNA, the CDR3 is TGTGCCTGGAGCAGGGTGGCCTACGAGCAGTACTTC. It encodes CAWSRVAYEQYF.

This clonotype was recorded a few times. The V call is TRBV3-1, the J call TRBJ2-5, with D possibly matching TRBD2 (6 bases). The CDR3 extends over 15 amino acids. The germline gives CDR1 LGHDT, CDR2 YNNKEL (reference sequence). The V and J ends lost 1 base and 4 bases respectively, with 13 bases between them. The CDR3 DNA is TGTGCCAGCAGCCAAGTGACGGGAGCGGGAGAGACCCAGTACTTC. This sequence encodes CASSQVTGAGETQYF.

At least ten counts were recorded for this clonotype. V gene TRBV28 combines with J gene TRBJ1-6; 8 bases are shared with TRBD1. Germline CDR1 reads MDHEN; CDR2 reads SYDVKM. The ends lost 6 bases at V and 7 bases at J; junction bases unmatched: 5. The CDR3 is 14 amino acids. CDR3 in DNA: TGTGCCAGCAGCCCAGGGGGCCTAAATTCACCCCTCCACTTT. It yields the protein CASSPGGLNSPLHF.

The chain employs TRBV4-1 and TRBJ2-3; 12 nucleotides match TRBD2. With V trimmed by 4 bases and J by 5 bases, 13 bases remained unmatched. This CDR3 spans 18 amino acids. CDR1 and CDR2 (germline): MGHRA, YSYEKL. CDR3: CASSPWPTSGREIDTQYF. The CDR3 nucleotides read TGCGCCAGCAGCCCTTGGCCGACTAGCGGGAGAGAGATAGATACGCAGTATTTT.

This clonotype has at least ten counts. This sequence joins TRBV9 and TRBJ2-7, with 14 bases matching TRBD2. Germline V gene lookup returns CDR1 SGDLS and CDR2 YYNGEE. V was clipped by 3 bases and J by 2 bases; unmatched bases: 4. This CDR3 is 16 amino acids long. CDR3 sequence (DNA): TGTGCCAGCAGCGAAGGACTAGCGGGAGGAACCTACGAGCAGTACTTC. Its translation: CASSEGLAGGTYEQYF.

This clonotype has only a few counts. The chain uses TRBV7-8 and TRBJ1-5; D uncertain. CDR3 length: 14 amino acids. Per germline, CDR1 SGHVS and CDR2 FQNEAQ. V lost 2 bases to trimming and J lost 5 bases, with 10 bases between them. CDR3 in DNA: TGTGCCAGCAGCTTATCGGGCGGCGATCAGCCCCAGCATTTT. Its protein is CASSLSGGDQPQHF.

The V call is TRBV7-9, the J call TRBJ2-7; a possible D gene is TRBD2 (5 bases). Germline V gives CDR1 SEHNR, CDR2 FQNEAQ (reference sequence). Trimming pared 3 bases from V and 4 bases from J, leaving 10 bases between. CDR3 size: 13 residues. The CDR3 DNA follows: TGTGCCAGCAGCTTCGGCGGGTTGTACGAGCAGTACTTC. Translating it yields CASSFGGLYEQYF.

This clonotype was picked up a small number of times. This chain uses TRBV11-2 with TRBJ1-5; D is ambiguous. Per the germline V gene, CDR1 is SGHAT and CDR2 is FQNNGV. The V gene lost 5 bases and the J gene lost 3 bases, with 8 bases spanning the gap. The CDR3 loop spans 13 amino acids. DNA for the CDR3: TGTGCCAGCAGCACTCATAACAATCAGCCCCAGCATTTT. The encoded protein is CASSTHNNQPQHF.